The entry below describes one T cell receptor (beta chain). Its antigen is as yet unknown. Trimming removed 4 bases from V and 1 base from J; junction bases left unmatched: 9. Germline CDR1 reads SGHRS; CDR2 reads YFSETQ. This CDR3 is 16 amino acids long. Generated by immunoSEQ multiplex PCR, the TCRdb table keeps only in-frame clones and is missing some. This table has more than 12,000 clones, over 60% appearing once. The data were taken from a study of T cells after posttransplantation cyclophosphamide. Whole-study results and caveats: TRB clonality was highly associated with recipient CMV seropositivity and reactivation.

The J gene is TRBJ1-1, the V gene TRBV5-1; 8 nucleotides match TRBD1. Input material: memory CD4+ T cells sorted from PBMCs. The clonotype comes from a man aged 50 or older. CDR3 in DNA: TGCGCCAGCAGCCGACAGGGGCCCCCTTCGAACACTGAAGCTTTCTTT. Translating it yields CASSRQGPPSNTEAFF.